Shown below are 32 T cell receptor beta chains from a single sample sequenced in a study of early stage breast cancer tumors. Clones were read by immunoSEQ multiplex PCR, and TCRdb kept only the in-frame ones, dropping some. This sample carries roughly 30,000 clones, roughly 78% of them seen once, and the ten largest clones take about 13%. Sequencing input: blood. All receptors come from a person in their sixties or seventies with breast cancer.

This chain links TRBV25-1 with TRBJ1-1; D gene ambiguous. V was shortened by 6 bases and J by 1 base, with 9 bases between the two germline ends. Germline CDR1 MGHDK, CDR2 SYGVNS. The CDR3 totals 13 residues. In nucleotides, the CDR3 is TGTGCCAGCAGGCCCCAGGAGAACACTGAAGCTTTCTTT. Its protein product is CASRPQENTEAFF.

Only one count was recorded for this clone. Written as DNA, the CDR3 is TGTGCCACCAGCAGAGGTTCCGGGGGGTTCTCTGGGGCCAACGTCCTGACTTTC. Residues: CATSRGSGGFSGANVLTF. The chain joins TRBV15 to TRBJ2-6; 7 nucleotides agree with TRBD2. The CDR3 length is 18 residues. V shed 1 base, J shed 0 bases, and the junction held 6 bases outside the gene matches. Germline V gene sequence: CDR1 LNHNV, CDR2 YYDKDF (reference sequence).

The chain uses TRBV6-5 and TRBJ2-1, with 11 bases matching TRBD1. Germline values: CDR1 MNHEY, CDR2 SVGAGI. With V trimmed by 8 bases and J by 5 bases, 5 bases remained unmatched. The CDR3 covers 14 residues. The CDR3 protein is CASLGQGGNNEQFF. In DNA, the CDR3 is TGTGCCAGCCTGGGACAGGGGGGAAACAATGAGCAGTTCTTC.

The chain links TRBV19 to TRBJ2-5; 7 bases agree with TRBD1. J gave up 1 base and V 5 bases, and 4 bases lay outside the gene matches. Germline loops: CDR1 LNHDA, CDR2 SQIVND (reference sequence). The CDR3 loop spans 14 amino acids. The CDR3 region has the DNA TGTGCCAGTAGTCCGACAGGGACCCAAGAGACCCAGTACTTC. Its protein is CASSPTGTQETQYF.

This clone has a handful of counts. This sequence joins TRBV7-9 and TRBJ1-1; D possibly corresponds to TRBD1 (5 bases). From germline, CDR1 is SEHNR and CDR2 FQNEAQ (reference sequence). The CDR3 has 15 residues. The V end was cut by 5 bases, the J end by 0 bases, with 13 bases between. The CDR3: CASSPRQFLNTEAFF. Here the CDR3 DNA reads TGTGCCAGCAGCCCCCGACAGTTCCTGAACACTGAAGCTTTCTTT.

This chain links TRBV6-5 with TRBJ1-3; the D gene is possibly TRBD1 (5 bases). Germline CDR1 is MNHEY and CDR2 is SVGAGI. The CDR3 consists of 16 residues. The V end was cut by 0 bases, the J end by 0 bases, with 9 bases between. The CDR3, as DNA: TGTGCCAGCAGTTACTCCAGGGCGTCCTCTGGAAACACCATATATTTT. Translated, it gives CASSYSRASSGNTIYF.

The table lists this clone with a few counts. The rearrangement joins TRBV19 to TRBJ1-3; 7 bases agree with TRBD1. The trim removed 3 bases at V and 3 bases at J, leaving 8 bases unmatched. CDR3 length: 16 residues. CDR1 is LNHDA, CDR2 SQIVND, per germline (reference sequence). Written as DNA, the CDR3 is TGTGCCAGTAGTATCGGGACAGCACTGAATGGAAACACCATATATTTT. It specifies CASSIGTALNGNTIYF.

This clone was found once. CDR3 nucleotides: TGTGCCAGCAGCTTTCCAGGTTCCGTCTACGAGCAGTACTTC. Its protein product is CASSFPGSVYEQYF. This sequence joins TRBV5-4 and TRBJ2-7; D gene uncertain. V dropped 2 bases and J dropped 3 bases, with 12 bases sitting between them. The CDR3 is 14 amino acids. Looked up from germline, CDR1 is SGHNT and CDR2 is YYREEE (reference sequence).

This chain uses TRBV7-9 with TRBJ2-5; 8 positions match TRBD1. V shed 6 bases and J 5 bases; nucleotides not matched to a gene: 5. CDR1 is SEHNR, CDR2 FQNEAQ, per germline (reference sequence). The CDR3 is made up of 13 amino acids. CDR3: CASSKTGVETQYF. In nucleotides, the CDR3 is TGTGCCAGCAGTAAGACAGGGGTTGAGACCCAGTACTTC.

The chain employs TRBV9 and TRBJ2-5; tentatively, D is TRBD1 (6 bases). V was shortened by 3 bases and J by 5 bases, with 8 bases between the two germline ends. The CDR3 contains 12 residues. The germline CDR1 and CDR2 sequences are SGDLS and YYNGEE. In DNA, the CDR3 is TGTGCCAGCAGCGCAGGGGAGGAGACCCAGTACTTC. Translation: CASSAGEETQYF.

The gene calls are TRBV5-1 and TRBJ1-1; the D is unclear. V was trimmed by 5 bases and J by 0 bases, leaving 14 bases between them. This CDR3 contains 15 residues. Germline-derived CDR1 and CDR2 are SGHRS and YFSETQ. The CDR3 loop is CASSLSTSMNTEAFF. The CDR3 DNA reads as TGCGCCAGCAGTTTGTCGACTTCTATGAACACTGAAGCTTTCTTT.

The chain employs TRBV9 and TRBJ2-5, with D tentatively TRBD2 (6 bases). Per germline, CDR1 SGDLS and CDR2 YYNGEE. Trimming removed 2 bases from V and 5 bases from J, with 13 bases in between. The CDR3 has 14 amino acids. The CDR3 here is CASSVLAGRETQYF. The CDR3 nucleotides read TGTGCCAGCAGCGTGCTCGCTGGGAGGGAGACCCAGTACTTC.

This clone appeared a single time. This chain joins TRBV29-1 and TRBJ2-2; D is possibly TRBD1 (5 bases). Trimming pared 5 bases from V and 1 base from J, leaving 11 bases between. The CDR3 has 14 residues. Germline CDR1 and CDR2: SQVTM and ANQGSEA. CDR3 sequence (DNA): TGCAGCGTTTCGGTGACAGTGAACACCGGGGAGCTGTTTTTT. Protein sequence: CSVSVTVNTGELFF.

The chain uses TRBV10-3 and TRBJ2-3, with D maybe TRBD1 (5 bases). This CDR3 comprises 13 residues. V shed 10 bases and J shed 1 base, with 12 bases lying between them. Germline values: CDR1 ENHRY, CDR2 SYGVKD. The CDR3 DNA reads as TGTGCCACTTCAGGCAGGGGCACAGATACGCAGTATTTT. Its protein is CATSGRGTDTQYF.

This clone was found a few times. This chain connects TRBV2 to TRBJ2-7; a possible D gene is TRBD1 (8 bases). Germline V gene data show CDR1 as SNHLY and CDR2 as FYNNEI. The CDR3 runs 13 residues. Trimming removed 8 bases from V and 5 bases from J, with 16 bases in between. CDR3 nucleotide sequence: TGTGCCAGCCGGCGACAGGGGAGGGACGAGCAGTACTTC. Its protein product is CASRRQGRDEQYF.

This clone has more than one count but fewer than ten. CDR3 DNA sequence: TGCAGCGTGCAGCTAGGGGGGGTGATCTATGGCTACACCTTC. Translation gives CSVQLGGVIYGYTF. This chain joins TRBV29-1 and TRBJ1-2; possibly TRBD1 for D (6 bases). V was shortened by 6 bases and J by 4 bases, with 18 bases between the two germline ends. CDR1 SQVTM and CDR2 ANQGSEA come from the germline V gene. CDR3 size: 14 residues.

The chain carries TRBV5-6 and TRBJ1-2; 8 bases agree with TRBD1. The CDR3 loop spans 14 amino acids. Germline V CDR1 and CDR2: SGHDT, YYEEEE. The V and J ends lost 4 bases and 4 bases, in that order; junction bases with no gene match: 6. CDR3 sequence: CASSPRGQGYGYTF. CDR3 DNA: TGTGCCAGCAGCCCAAGAGGACAGGGCTATGGCTACACCTTC.

The chain combines TRBV11-2 with TRBJ2-7; the match to TRBD1 covers 9 bases. This CDR3 comprises 15 residues. Germline V gene sequence: CDR1 SGHAT, CDR2 FQNNGV. V lost 2 bases and J lost 6; bases outside the gene matches: 8. The CDR3 DNA sequence: TGTGCCAGCAGCTTACCCGCCGGGACAGGGTCCGAGCAGTACTTC. It yields the protein CASSLPAGTGSEQYF.

This clone was found a few times. The rearrangement uses TRBV4-3 and TRBJ2-7, with D possibly matching TRBD2 (5 bases). The V end was cut by 0 bases, the J end by 6 bases, with 15 bases between. This CDR3 comprises 15 residues. Looked up from germline, CDR1 is LGHNA and CDR2 is YSLEER. The CDR3 loop reads CASSQDLLGSGEQYF. DNA for the CDR3: TGCGCCAGCAGCCAAGACTTACTAGGATCTGGCGAGCAGTACTTC.

The rearrangement joins TRBV19 to TRBJ1-3; D possibly corresponds to TRBD1 (6 bases). Germline assignment: CDR1 LNHDA and CDR2 SQIVND (reference sequence). The CDR3 loop spans 13 amino acids. V dropped 6 bases and J dropped 3 bases, with 9 bases sitting between them. The CDR3 spells CASRQGGGNTIYF. CDR3 bases: TGTGCCAGTAGACAGGGTGGTGGAAACACCATATATTTT. Based on the CDR3 plus reference TRBV19 and TRBJ1-3, the full variable domain is DGGITQSPKYLFRKEGQNVTLSCEQNLNHDAMYWYRQDPGQGLRLIYYSQIVNDFQKGDIAEGYSVSREKKESFPLTVTSAQKNPTAFYLCASRQGGGNTIYFGEGSWLTVV.

The chain uses TRBV5-8 and TRBJ1-5; TRBD1 is a possible D gene (6 bases). The V end lost 1 base, the J end lost 5 bases, and 13 bases lay between the germline ends. The CDR3 has 15 residues. Germline CDR1 and CDR2: SGHTS and YDEGEE. This chain's CDR3 is CASSLSWTDYQPQHF. Here the CDR3 DNA reads TGTGCCAGCAGCTTGTCGTGGACAGATTATCAGCCCCAGCATTTT.

The sample holds a few counts of this clone. The rearrangement uses TRBV10-3 and TRBJ1-1, with TRBD1 identical over 7 bases. Germline-derived CDR1 and CDR2 are ENHRY and SYGVKD. The CDR3 runs 13 residues. The trim removed 11 bases at V and 3 bases at J, leaving 9 bases unmatched. CDR3 sequence reads: CASEDRPDTEAFF. The CDR3 DNA reads TGTGCCTCCGAGGACAGGCCGGACACTGAAGCTTTCTTT.

The V gene is TRBV18, the J gene TRBJ2-1; possibly TRBD2 for D (6 bases). With 2 bases removed from V and 0 bases from J, the gap between germline ends came to 14 bases. Germline V gene lookup returns CDR1 KGHSH and CDR2 LQKENI. This CDR3 has 17 amino acids. CDR3 residues: CASSPRIAGSSYNEQFF. The DNA of the CDR3 is TGTGCCAGCTCACCAAGGATAGCCGGGAGCTCCTACAATGAGCAGTTCTTC.

The chain combines TRBV11-2 with TRBJ1-5; 10 positions match TRBD1. J gave up 2 bases and V 5 bases, and 6 bases lay outside the gene matches. The CDR3 extends over 16 amino acids. Germline CDR1 and CDR2: SGHAT and FQNNGV. The CDR3 protein is CASSVTGTGGNQPQHF. The CDR3 bases are TGTGCCAGCAGCGTGACCGGGACAGGGGGCAATCAGCCCCAGCATTTT.

The sample holds a few counts of this clone. The chain links TRBV11-2 to TRBJ2-2, with 11 bases lining up with TRBD2. Germline trimming cut 5 bases from V and 5 bases from J; bases unmatched to any gene: 7. CDR1 is SGHAT, CDR2 FQNNGV, per germline. This CDR3 is 16 amino acids long. DNA of the CDR3: TGTGCCAGCAGCCGGAGGCTAGCGGGAGGAACCGGGGAGCTGTTTTTT. Translated: CASSRRLAGGTGELFF.

The V gene is TRBV11-3, the J gene TRBJ1-1; maybe TRBD1 (6 bases). The V end was cut by 5 bases, the J end by 7 bases, with 11 bases between. Germline V lookup: CDR1 SGHNT, CDR2 YENEEA. The CDR3 is 12 residues long. DNA for the CDR3: TGTGCCAGCAGCCCAACGGACAGTGAAGCTTTCTTT. Translation gives CASSPTDSEAFF.

The gene calls are TRBV11-2 and TRBJ2-2; 13 bases map to TRBD2. The CDR3 length is 17 residues. Trimming cost V 7 bases and J 2 bases; bases outside gene matches: 7. Per germline, CDR1 SGHAT and CDR2 FQNNGV. CDR3 amino acids: CASKGGTSGINTGELFF. The CDR3 DNA sequence: TGTGCCAGCAAGGGCGGGACTAGCGGGATCAACACCGGGGAGCTGTTTTTT.

This sequence joins TRBV5-5 and TRBJ2-6; D is unclear. Trimming removed 2 bases from V and 0 bases from J, with 6 bases in between. The CDR3 contains 15 residues. Germline values: CDR1 SGHKS, CDR2 YYEKEE (reference sequence). The CDR3 here is CASSFADSGANVLTF. As DNA, the CDR3 is TGTGCCAGCAGCTTCGCGGACTCTGGGGCCAACGTCCTGACTTTC.

This chain connects TRBV27 to TRBJ2-2; 8 bases are a match to TRBD1. Per the germline V gene, CDR1 is MNHEY and CDR2 is SMNVEV (reference sequence). V dropped 6 bases and J dropped 5; count of bases not matched to a gene: 5. The CDR3 length is 14 residues. The DNA for the CDR3 is TGTGCCAGCAGCAAGAACAGGGGGACCGGGGAGCTGTTTTTT. It specifies CASSKNRGTGELFF.

In its sample, this clone was seen once. This chain connects TRBV11-3 to TRBJ1-1, with D maybe TRBD1 (5 bases). The CDR3 has 15 amino acids. V lost 0 bases, J lost 4 bases, and 12 bases lay in between. From germline, CDR1 is SGHNT and CDR2 YENEEA. The CDR3 DNA follows: TGTGCCAGCAGCTTAGATGGGCAGGGAGGCACTGAAGCTTTCTTT. This sequence encodes CASSLDGQGGTEAFF.

The chain links TRBV12-5 to TRBJ2-7; 7 bases are shared with TRBD2. CDR1 is LGHNT and CDR2 is FRNRAP in the germline V gene. Trimming cost V 3 bases and J 5 bases; bases outside gene matches: 4. CDR3 length equals 13 residues. The CDR3 DNA sequence: TGTGCTAGTGGTTTCAGCGGGACCGACGAGCAGTACTTC. Amino acid sequence: CASGFSGTDEQYF.

The rearrangement uses TRBV19 and TRBJ2-1, with 10 bases aligning to TRBD2. This CDR3 contains 17 residues. From germline, CDR1 is LNHDA and CDR2 SQIVND (reference sequence). Trimming took 3 bases from V and 1 from J; bases not matched to a gene: 6. This chain's CDR3 is CASSMGILAGSYNEQFF. CDR3 coding DNA: TGTGCCAGTAGTATGGGGATACTAGCGGGATCCTACAATGAGCAGTTCTTC.